The entry that follows covers one T cell receptor (beta chain) sequence. Its specificity is unknown. The data belong to a study of cytomegalovirus exposure and HLA in healthy donors. Study-wide results and limits: Later, an analysis found that common viral pathogens appeared to be linked with several of the most significant clusters. A missense DCLRE1C variant was associated with V- and J-gene trimming of TCR beta chains in a later analysis, and an independent cohort replicated the association.

The CDR3 is 14 amino acids. CDR1 and CDR2 (germline): MNHEY, SMNVEV (reference sequence). Trimming shortened V by 7 bases and J by 6 bases, and 15 bases separated the two germline ends. The study ran its PCR with 60 Vbeta and 13 Jbeta primers. Authors' methods: In a later analysis, the count reached some 73 million unique TCR beta chains, with about 11 million shared. Here immunoSEQ multiplex PCR was the method, and the copy in TCRdb shows in-frame clones only, minus some. V and J calls and clone size are as listed in that table; D and trimming were resolved from the DNA. The sample holds around 170,000 clones, more than 75% seen once.

The genes are TRBV27 and TRBJ2-2; D possibly corresponds to TRBD2 (6 bases). This TCR derives from a woman between 50 and 59 years old in good health and CMV-seropositive. Sequencing was done on a sample of PBMCs. CDR3 nucleotides: TGTGCCAGCACCCCTTCTGGAGGGGCCGGGGAGCTGTTTTTT. Translated: CASTPSGGAGELFF.